Reported below is one TCR beta chain. V gave up 9 bases and J gave up 2 bases; unmatched junction bases: 5. The CDR3 length is 13 residues. The germline V gene encodes CDR1 MGHRA and CDR2 YSYEKL. The source of the sample is a study of blood T cell repertoires in COVID-19. Study-level information: T cells, B-cell-depleted T cells, or PBMCs supplied cDNA or gDNA.

As processed by the authors: Estimation of nucleated cell counts was performed using reference gene primer amplification. Here immunoSEQ multiplex PCR was the method, and the copy in TCRdb shows in-frame clones only, minus some. V, J and clone size are taken as reported in that table, and D and trimming were inferred from the DNA itself. The profile shows about 120,000 clones, about 89% of them singletons. This chain uses TRBV4-1 with TRBJ2-5; TRBD2 matches 8 bases. The sample consisted of peripheral blood. The receptor was isolated from a woman in her seventies with acute or convalescent COVID-19. Here the CDR3 reads CASSRGEQETQYF. The CDR3 bases are TGCGCCAGTTCGCGGGGGGAACAAGAGACCCAGTACTTC.